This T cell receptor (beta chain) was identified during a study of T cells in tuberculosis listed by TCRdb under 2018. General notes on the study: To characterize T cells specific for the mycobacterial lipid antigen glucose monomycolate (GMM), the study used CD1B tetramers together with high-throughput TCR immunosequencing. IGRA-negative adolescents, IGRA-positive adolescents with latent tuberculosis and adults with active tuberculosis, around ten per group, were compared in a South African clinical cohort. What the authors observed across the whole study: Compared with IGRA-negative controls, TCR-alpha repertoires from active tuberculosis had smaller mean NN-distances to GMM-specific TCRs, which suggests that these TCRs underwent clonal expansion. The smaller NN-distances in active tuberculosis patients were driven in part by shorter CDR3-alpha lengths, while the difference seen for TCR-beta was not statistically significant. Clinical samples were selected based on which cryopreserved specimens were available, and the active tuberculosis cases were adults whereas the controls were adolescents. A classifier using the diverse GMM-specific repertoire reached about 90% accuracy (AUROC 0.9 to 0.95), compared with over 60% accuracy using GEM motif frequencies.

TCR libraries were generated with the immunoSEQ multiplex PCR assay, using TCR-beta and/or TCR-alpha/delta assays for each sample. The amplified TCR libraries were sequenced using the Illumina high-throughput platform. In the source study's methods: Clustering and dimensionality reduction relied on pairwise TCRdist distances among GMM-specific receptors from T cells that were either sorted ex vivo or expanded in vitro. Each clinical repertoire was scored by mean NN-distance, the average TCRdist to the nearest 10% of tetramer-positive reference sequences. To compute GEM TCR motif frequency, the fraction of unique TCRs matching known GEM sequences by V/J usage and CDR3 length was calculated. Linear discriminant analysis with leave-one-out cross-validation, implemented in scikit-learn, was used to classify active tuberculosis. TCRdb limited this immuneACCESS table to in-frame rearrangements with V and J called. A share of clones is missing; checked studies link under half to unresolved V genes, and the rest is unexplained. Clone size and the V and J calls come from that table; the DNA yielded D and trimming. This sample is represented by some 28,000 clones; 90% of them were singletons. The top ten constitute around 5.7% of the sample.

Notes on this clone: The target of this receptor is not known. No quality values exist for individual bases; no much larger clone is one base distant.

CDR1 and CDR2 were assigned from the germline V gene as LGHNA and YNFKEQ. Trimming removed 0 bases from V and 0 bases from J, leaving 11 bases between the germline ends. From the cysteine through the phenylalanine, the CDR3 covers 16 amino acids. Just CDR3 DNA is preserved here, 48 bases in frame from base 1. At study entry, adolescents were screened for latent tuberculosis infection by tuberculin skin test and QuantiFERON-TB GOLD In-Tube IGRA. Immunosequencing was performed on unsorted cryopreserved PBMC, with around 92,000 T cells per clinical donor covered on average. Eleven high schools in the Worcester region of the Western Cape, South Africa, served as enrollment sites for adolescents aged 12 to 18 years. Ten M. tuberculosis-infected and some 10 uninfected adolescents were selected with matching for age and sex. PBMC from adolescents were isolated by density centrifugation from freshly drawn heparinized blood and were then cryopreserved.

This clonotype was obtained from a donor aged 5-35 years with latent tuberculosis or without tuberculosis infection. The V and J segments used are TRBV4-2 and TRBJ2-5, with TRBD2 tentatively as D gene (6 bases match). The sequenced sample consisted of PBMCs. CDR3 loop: CASSQERGPYQETQYF. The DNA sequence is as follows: TGTGCCAGCAGCCAAGAGCGGGGTCCGTACCAAGAGACCCAGTACTTC.